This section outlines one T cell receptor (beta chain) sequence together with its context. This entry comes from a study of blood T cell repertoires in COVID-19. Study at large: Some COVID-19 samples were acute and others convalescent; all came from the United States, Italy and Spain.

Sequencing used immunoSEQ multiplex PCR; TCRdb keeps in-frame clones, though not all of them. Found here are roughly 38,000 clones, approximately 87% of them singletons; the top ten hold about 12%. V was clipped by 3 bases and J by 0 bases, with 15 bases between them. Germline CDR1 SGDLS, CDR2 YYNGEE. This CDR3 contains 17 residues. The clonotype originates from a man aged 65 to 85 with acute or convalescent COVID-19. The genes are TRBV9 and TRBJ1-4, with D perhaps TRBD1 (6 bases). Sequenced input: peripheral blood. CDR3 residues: CASSAHQGTATNEKLFF. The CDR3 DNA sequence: TGTGCCAGCAGCGCCCACCAGGGGACGGCAACTAATGAAAAACTGTTTTTT.